The TCR beta chain described here comes from a study of blood T cell repertoires in COVID-19. Study at large: The origin of the acute and convalescent COVID-19 samples was the United States, Italy and Spain. From T cells, B-cell-depleted T cells, or PBMCs came the material, which was cDNA or gDNA.

Trimming pared 6 bases from V and 0 bases from J, leaving 19 bases between. CDR1 SEHNR and CDR2 FQNEAQ come from the germline V gene (reference sequence). This CDR3 contains 17 residues. Original processing methods: Amplification with reference gene primers provided the estimates of nucleated cell counts. Generated by immunoSEQ multiplex PCR, the TCRdb table keeps only in-frame clones and is missing some. V, J and clone size are taken as reported in that table, and D and trimming were inferred from the DNA itself. Among about 69,000 clones listed, over 70% were seen once. The TCR comes from a man aged 55 to 69 with acute or convalescent COVID-19. J is TRBJ2-3 and V is TRBV7-9; a possible D gene is TRBD1 (7 bases). Sequenced material: peripheral blood. The CDR3 region is CASRLAATGRSTDTQYF. The DNA for the CDR3 is TGTGCCAGCAGGCTAGCCGCGACAGGGAGGAGCACAGATACGCAGTATTTT.